This T cell receptor beta chain was profiled in a study of T cells in Graves' hyperthyroidism and ophthalmopathy. Germline-derived CDR1 and CDR2 are SGHVS and FQNEAQ. Trimming removed 5 bases from V and 0 bases from J; junction bases left unmatched: 7. The CDR3 covers 17 residues. Regions amplified from RNA transcripts were the TCR beta CDR3 regions. RT-PCR in the first round (using the HTBI primer set) targeted the TCR CDR3. TCRdb reprocessed the multiplex PCR reads with MiXCR, giving one entry per CDR3 protein. The table records about 610,000 distinct CDR3 sequences, about 15% of them present only once. Ophthalmopathy patients had Clinical Activity Score at least 3, NOSPECS grade at least 4, duration under 3 months. Exclusion of a patient resulted from uncontrolled infection, other autoimmune disease, pregnancy or lactation. Clinical symptoms, serum thyroxine and TRAb, thyroid ultrasound and orbital computed tomography were used for the diagnoses.

Study-level results: Among thyroid clonotypes expanded above 0.001, most also appeared in blood.

This clonotype has at least ten counts. The antigen remains undetermined. This chain joins TRBV7-8 and TRBJ2-7, with 13 bases lining up with TRBD2. Material: blood. The TCR originated in a woman aged 40-49 years with Graves' ophthalmopathy. This chain's CDR3 is CASSARTSGSSSYEQYF. In DNA form, the CDR3 reads TGTGCCAGCAGCGCAAGGACTAGCGGGAGTTCCTCCTACGAGCAGTACTTC.